The clone carrying this T cell receptor beta chain has only one observation. What it recognizes is unknown. These data are taken from a study of persistence of HIV-infected CD4 T cells. Cells were stimulated with overlapping HIV-1 Gag 15-mer peptides. CD4+ T cells upregulating both CD40 ligand and CD69 were sorted as responding cells. V lost 7 bases to trimming and J lost 5 bases; unmatched junction nucleotides: 12. The CDR3 spans 16 residues. Germline loops: CDR1 SNHLY, CDR2 FYNNEI. Sequencing used immunoSEQ version 4 in survey mode. Sequencing was performed with immunoSEQ multiplex PCR; in TCRdb, only in-frame clones are kept and a portion is missing. The profile shows about 30,000 clones, 70% of them singletons.

The sample was CD4+ T cells sorted from PBMCs after 18-hour stimulation, taken from a patient who received antiretroviral therapy. V is TRBV2 and J is TRBJ2-2; TRBD1 aligns across 8 bases. The source of this sequence is an adult man with HIV who was CMV-seropositive. The CDR3 nucleotides are TGTGCCAGCAAACTAACAGGGGGGCTTAGAACCGGGGAGCTGTTTTTT. As protein: CASKLTGGLRTGELFF.